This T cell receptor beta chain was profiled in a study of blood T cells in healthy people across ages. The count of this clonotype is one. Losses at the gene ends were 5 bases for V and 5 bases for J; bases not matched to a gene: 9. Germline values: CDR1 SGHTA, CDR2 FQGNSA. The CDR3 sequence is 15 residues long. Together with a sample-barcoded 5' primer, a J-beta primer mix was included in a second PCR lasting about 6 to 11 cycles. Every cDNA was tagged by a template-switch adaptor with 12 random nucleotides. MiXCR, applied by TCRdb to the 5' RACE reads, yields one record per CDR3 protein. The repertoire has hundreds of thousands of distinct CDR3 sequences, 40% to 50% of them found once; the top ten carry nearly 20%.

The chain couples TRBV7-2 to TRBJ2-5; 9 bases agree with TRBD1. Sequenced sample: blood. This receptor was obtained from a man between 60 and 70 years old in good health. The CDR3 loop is CASSPGTGRAETQYF. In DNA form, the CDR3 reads TGTGCCAGCAGCCCCGGGACAGGGAGGGCTGAGACCCAGTACTTC.